The 24 T cell receptor beta chains in this list originate from one sample, sequenced in a study of technical replicates of blood from several donors. Sequencing used immunoSEQ multiplex PCR; TCRdb keeps in-frame clones, though not all of them. The repertoire includes 60,000 to 95,000 clones, about nine tenths of them detected once, and roughly 0.4% sits in the top ten. The sequencing sample was made of T cells isolated from PBMCs. The source is a human donor in good health. Some clones in this sample may be carry-over from other donors' samples.

The rearrangement joins TRBV13 to TRBJ2-1, with D perhaps matching TRBD2 (5 bases). CDR3 length: 14 amino acids. CDR1 and CDR2 (germline): PRHDT, FYEKMQ (reference sequence). V lost 8 bases, J lost 0 bases, and 11 bases lay in between. The CDR3 protein is CASRNGLSYNEQFF. The CDR3 DNA is TGTGCCAGCCGTAACGGACTCTCCTACAATGAGCAGTTCTTC.

DNA for the CDR3: TGCAGCGCGACAGGGAACGAGCAGTACTTC. It specifies CSATGNEQYF. The chain links TRBV29-1 to TRBJ2-7; TRBD1 matches 7 bases. V was clipped by 7 bases and J by 5 bases; unmatched bases: 2. This CDR3 comprises 10 residues. Germline V gives CDR1 SQVTM, CDR2 ANQGSEA.

This clone was observed a single time. This chain connects TRBV19 to TRBJ2-3, with 7 nucleotides matching TRBD2. This CDR3 spans 15 amino acids. Germline values: CDR1 LNHDA, CDR2 SQIVND (reference sequence). V shed 6 bases, J shed 1 base, and the junction held 7 bases outside the gene matches. CDR3 amino acids: CASSAGAYGTDTQYF. The CDR3 bases are TGTGCCAGTAGCGCGGGAGCGTATGGCACAGATACGCAGTATTTT. Based on the CDR3 plus reference TRBV19 and TRBJ2-3, the full variable domain is DGGITQSPKYLFRKEGQNVTLSCEQNLNHDAMYWYRQDPGQGLRLIYYSQIVNDFQKGDIAEGYSVSREKKESFPLTVTSAQKNPTAFYLCASSAGAYGTDTQYFGPGTRLTVL.

This clone was observed a single time. This chain links TRBV4-2 with TRBJ1-2; TRBD1 is a possible D gene (5 bases). The CDR3 sequence is 16 residues long. V lost 0 bases to trimming and J lost 1 base, with 12 bases between them. Germline V lookup: CDR1 LGHNA, CDR2 YNFKEQ. CDR3 region: CASSQEARGGNYGYTF. The CDR3 DNA follows: TGTGCCAGCAGCCAAGAAGCCCGGGGGGGTAACTATGGCTACACCTTC.

V is TRBV12-5 and J is TRBJ1-3; 10 bases match TRBD1. Per germline, CDR1 LGHNT and CDR2 FRNRAP. J lost 2 bases, V lost 0 bases, and 10 bases had no gene match. The CDR3 spans 19 residues. CDR3 sequence (DNA): TGTGCTAGTGGTTTGGTACCCCTCCGGACAGGGGGGGCTGGAAACACCATATATTTT. Translation gives CASGLVPLRTGGAGNTIYF. Full variable domain (outside the CDR3, taken from reference TRBV12-5 and TRBJ1-3): DARVTQTPRHKVTEMGQEVTMRCQPILGHNTVFWYRQTMMQGLELLAYFRNRAPLDDSGMPKDRFSAEMPDATLATLKIQPSEPRDSAVYFCASGLVPLRTGGAGNTIYFGEGSWLTVV.

V and J are TRBV7-9 and TRBJ2-3, with 12 bases lining up with TRBD2. The CDR3 is 17 amino acids. Trimming cost V 0 bases and J 5 bases; bases outside gene matches: 6. From germline, CDR1 is SEHNR and CDR2 FQNEAQ (reference sequence). The CDR3 here is CASSLALAGGPGDTQYF. The CDR3, as DNA: TGTGCCAGCAGCTTAGCGCTAGCGGGGGGGCCGGGAGATACGCAGTATTTT.

The chain has TRBV6-5 and TRBJ2-5; 14 bases are a match to TRBD2. Trimming at V came to 4 bases and at J to 7 bases, leaving 2 bases not matched to a gene. Germline loops: CDR1 MNHEY, CDR2 SVGAGI. The CDR3 totals 14 residues. The CDR3, as DNA: TGTGCCAGCAGTTCCGGACTAGCGGGAGGGACCCAGTACTTC. Translating it yields CASSSGLAGGTQYF.

CDR3 residues: CASSDPKAGETQYF. DNA for the CDR3: TGTGCCAGCAGCGACCCCAAAGCGGGAGAGACCCAGTACTTC. V and J are TRBV7-9 and TRBJ2-5, with D possibly matching TRBD2 (6 bases). V was shortened by 5 bases and J by 4 bases, with 14 bases between the two germline ends. Germline values: CDR1 SEHNR, CDR2 FQNEAQ (reference sequence). CDR3 size: 14 residues.

The chain links TRBV15 to TRBJ1-4; D remains ambiguous. With 0 bases removed from V and 8 bases from J, the gap between germline ends came to 7 bases. CDR3 length equals 13 residues. CDR1 is LNHNV and CDR2 is YYDKDF in the germline V gene (reference sequence). As DNA, the CDR3 is TGTGCCACCAGCAGAGATCGGTGGGAAAAACTGTTTTTT. Translated, it gives CATSRDRWEKLFF.

This clone was seen a single time. The CDR3 region is CASSQGLAVGGTDTQYF. The CDR3 DNA reads as TGTGCCAGCAGCCAAGGTCTCGCGGTAGGGGGCACAGATACGCAGTATTTT. The chain recombines TRBV4-2 with TRBJ2-3, with D possibly being TRBD1 (5 bases). The CDR3 consists of 17 residues. Germline V gene sequence: CDR1 LGHNA, CDR2 YNFKEQ. V lost 1 base, J lost 1 base, and 15 bases lay in between.

This rearrangement joins TRBV20-1 to TRBJ2-7; TRBD1 might be the D (5 bases). This CDR3 is built from 11 residues. V dropped 6 bases and J dropped 7 bases, with 13 bases sitting between them. CDR1 DFQATT and CDR2 SNEGSKA come from the germline V gene (reference sequence). CDR3 sequence (DNA): TGCAGTGCCGCCTTCCGGACAGAGCAGTACTTC. It specifies CSAAFRTEQYF.

The chain uses TRBV19 and TRBJ2-1; 7 positions match TRBD2. The V and J ends lost 4 bases and 2 bases, in that order; junction bases with no gene match: 5. The germline gives CDR1 LNHDA, CDR2 SQIVND (reference sequence). This CDR3 has 15 residues. The CDR3 region is CASSNTGGAYNEQFF. Here the CDR3 DNA reads TGTGCCAGTAGTAATACGGGAGGAGCCTACAATGAGCAGTTCTTC.

The CDR3 here is CSVTDRANTGELFF. CDR3 bases: TGCAGCGTAACCGACAGGGCTAACACCGGGGAGCTGTTTTTT. The rearrangement uses TRBV29-1 and TRBJ2-2; 7 positions agree with TRBD1. Unmatched junction bases numbered 6, after V lost 6 bases and J lost 2 bases. This CDR3 region has 14 residues. From germline, CDR1 is SQVTM and CDR2 ANQGSEA.

V and J are TRBV6-5 and TRBJ1-2; 9 nucleotides align to TRBD1. This CDR3 spans 16 amino acids. J lost 4 bases, V lost 2 bases, and 8 bases had no gene match. Germline V gene lookup returns CDR1 MNHEY and CDR2 SVGAGI. CDR3 sequence (DNA): TGTGCCAGCAGTTACGGGACAGGGTATCCAGGCTATGGCTACACCTTC. It yields the protein CASSYGTGYPGYGYTF.

This rearrangement joins TRBV5-1 to TRBJ2-5, with 10 nucleotides matching TRBD1. The CDR3 is 15 amino acids. In germline, CDR1 is SGHRS, CDR2 YFSETQ. The V and J ends lost 4 bases and 4 bases, in that order; junction bases with no gene match: 7. The CDR3 protein is CASSETGGGSETQYF. The CDR3 DNA sequence: TGCGCCAGCAGCGAGACAGGGGGCGGCTCAGAGACCCAGTACTTC.

V is TRBV27 and J is TRBJ2-2; maybe TRBD2 (5 bases). Deletions cut 2 bases from V and 2 bases from J, with 6 bases between. The germline V gene has CDR1 MNHEY and CDR2 SMNVEV (reference sequence). The CDR3 contains 14 residues. The CDR3 region is CASSLEGNTGELFF. For the CDR3, the DNA is TGTGCCAGCAGTTTAGAGGGAAACACCGGGGAGCTGTTTTTT.

CDR3 in amino acids: CATVGTGAPYEQYF. The CDR3, as DNA: TGTGCCACGGTCGGGACAGGCGCACCCTACGAGCAGTACTTC. This chain links TRBV10-3 with TRBJ2-7; 8 bases match TRBD1. The CDR3 has 14 residues. The germline CDR1 and CDR2 sequences are ENHRY and SYGVKD. V gave up 10 bases and J gave up 2 bases; unmatched junction bases: 10.

As regards this clone: In the same sample, other DNA sequences code for this CDR3. The rearrangement uses TRBV18 and TRBJ1-1, with D uncertain. V lost 2 bases, J lost 3 bases, and 7 bases lay in between. Germline values: CDR1 KGHSH, CDR2 LQKENI. CDR3 length equals 13 residues. CDR3: CASSPGQDTEAFF. The CDR3 bases are TGTGCCAGCTCACCAGGGCAAGACACTGAAGCTTTCTTT.

The chain has TRBV2 and TRBJ2-1, with 7 bases lining up with TRBD2. V was pared by 4 bases and J by 0 bases, with 9 bases of the junction left unmatched. This CDR3 is 17 amino acids long. Germline CDR1 is SNHLY and CDR2 is FYNNEI. CDR3 sequence (DNA): TGTGCCAGCAGTGGTGTCTTGGGGGGGAGCTCCTACAATGAGCAGTTCTTC. Translation gives CASSGVLGGSSYNEQFF.

The chain has TRBV14 and TRBJ1-4; 7 bases align to TRBD1. Unmatched junction bases numbered 15, after V lost 4 bases and J lost 7 bases. Germline lookup yields CDR1 SGHDN and CDR2 FVKESK. The CDR3 loop spans 17 amino acids. The chain's CDR3 is CASSPRDRVPPGEKLFF. CDR3 in DNA: TGTGCCAGCAGCCCTCGCGACAGGGTGCCTCCGGGTGAAAAACTGTTTTTT.

This sequence joins TRBV5-1 and TRBJ1-3; 12 nucleotides align to TRBD1. CDR1 is SGHRS, CDR2 YFSETQ, per germline. V dropped 4 bases and J dropped 4; count of bases not matched to a gene: 6. The CDR3 length is 16 residues. The CDR3 bases are TGCGCCAGCAGCACGGGACAGGGGGCAGTCGGAAACACCATATATTTT. Its translation is CASSTGQGAVGNTIYF.

Here the CDR3 DNA reads TGTGCCAGCAGCCTAGACAGGGGCTCTACAGATACGCAGTATTTT. Protein product: CASSLDRGSTDTQYF. This chain links TRBV7-3 with TRBJ2-3, with 8 bases aligning to TRBD1. After removal of 5 bases from V and 3 bases from J, the junction contained 7 bases not matched to a gene. Germline V lookup: CDR1 SGHTA, CDR2 FQGTGA. The CDR3 has 15 residues. The entire variable domain, with the rest obtained from reference TRBV7-3 and TRBJ2-3, is as follows: GAGVSQTPSNKVTEKGKYVELRCDPISGHTALYWYRQSLGQGPEFLIYFQGTGAADDSGLPNDRFFAVRPEGSVSTLKIQRTERGDSAVYLCASSLDRGSTDTQYFGPGTRLTVL.

The chain has TRBV7-2 and TRBJ1-5, with D maybe TRBD1 (6 bases). There are 13 residues in the CDR3. Trimming took off 5 bases at V and 6 bases at J, with 11 bases between the two ends. Germline V gives CDR1 SGHTA, CDR2 FQGNSA. This CDR3 is CASSTQGGQPQHF. CDR3 nucleotides: TGTGCCAGCAGCACCCAAGGGGGTCAGCCCCAGCATTTT.

The chain employs TRBV2 and TRBJ1-1; 9 bases align to TRBD1. Germline V gene data show CDR1 as SNHLY and CDR2 as FYNNEI. V was clipped by 8 bases and J by 4 bases; unmatched bases: 11. The CDR3 is 15 amino acids. CDR3 loop: CASRLLTGGLTEAFF. Written as DNA, the CDR3 is TGTGCCAGCCGATTACTGACAGGGGGACTCACTGAAGCTTTCTTT.